Detailed here is one T cell receptor (beta chain). Its antigen is currently unknown. 5'RACE with constant-segment primers built TCRalpha and TCRbeta cDNA libraries with UMIs. TCRdb redid the calling of the 5' RACE reads with MiXCR, one entry per CDR3 protein. Of 200,000 to 300,000 distinct CDR3 sequences listed, roughly 17% were seen once; the top ten hold more than 20%. The sample belongs to a study of T-cell memory formation after mild COVID-19. Study conclusions and caveats: Cross-reactive memory seemingly joined, as some responding clones were found in pre-infection memory. CD8+ contracting clones occupied EMRA, while CD4+ ones occupied mainly CM and EM.

CDR1 and CDR2 (germline): SGHRS, YFSETQ. The ends lost 4 bases at V and 4 bases at J; junction bases unmatched: 7. There are 15 residues in the CDR3. The sequencing input was PBMCs or a T cell subset sorted from them (not recorded which). This clonotype was obtained from a man aged 18 to 29 who had mild COVID-19 (a few samples of this study predate the infection). Cell type and time point are not known. This chain uses TRBV5-1 with TRBJ2-3, with 9 bases lining up with TRBD2. The CDR3 sequence is CASSLLGGGADTQYF. The CDR3 coding sequence is TGCGCCAGCAGCCTACTTGGCGGGGGGGCAGATACGCAGTATTTT.